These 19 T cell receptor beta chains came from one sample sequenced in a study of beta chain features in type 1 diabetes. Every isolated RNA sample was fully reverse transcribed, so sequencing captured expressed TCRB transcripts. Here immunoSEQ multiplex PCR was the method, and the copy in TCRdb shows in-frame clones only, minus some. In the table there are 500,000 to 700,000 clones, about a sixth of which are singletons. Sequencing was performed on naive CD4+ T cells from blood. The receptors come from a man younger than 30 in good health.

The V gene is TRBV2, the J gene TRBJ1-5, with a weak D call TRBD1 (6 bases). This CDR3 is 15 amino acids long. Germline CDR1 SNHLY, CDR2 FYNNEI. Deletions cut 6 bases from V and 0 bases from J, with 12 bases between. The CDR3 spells CASSVRGASNQPQHF. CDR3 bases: TGTGCCAGCAGCGTCCGGGGGGCTAGCAATCAGCCCCAGCATTTT.

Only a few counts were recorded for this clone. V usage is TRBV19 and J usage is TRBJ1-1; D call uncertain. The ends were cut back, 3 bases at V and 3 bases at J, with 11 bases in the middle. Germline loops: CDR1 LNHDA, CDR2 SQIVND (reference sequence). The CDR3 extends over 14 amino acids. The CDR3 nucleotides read TGTGCCAGTAGTATCCCACGCGGAGACACTGAAGCTTTCTTT. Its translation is CASSIPRGDTEAFF.

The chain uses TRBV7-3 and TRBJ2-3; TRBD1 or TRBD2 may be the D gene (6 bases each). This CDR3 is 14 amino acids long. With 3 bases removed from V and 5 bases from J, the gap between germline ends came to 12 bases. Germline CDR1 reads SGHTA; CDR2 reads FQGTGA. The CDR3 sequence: CASSFVEGGDTQYF. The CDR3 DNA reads TGTGCCAGCAGCTTCGTAGAGGGGGGAGATACGCAGTATTTT.

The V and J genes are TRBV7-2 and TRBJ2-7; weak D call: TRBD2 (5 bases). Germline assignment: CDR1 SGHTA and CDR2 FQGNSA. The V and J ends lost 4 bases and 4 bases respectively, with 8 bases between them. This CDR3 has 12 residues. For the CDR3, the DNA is TGTGCCAGCAGCTCAGAGGGTTACGAGCAGTACTTC. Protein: CASSSEGYEQYF.

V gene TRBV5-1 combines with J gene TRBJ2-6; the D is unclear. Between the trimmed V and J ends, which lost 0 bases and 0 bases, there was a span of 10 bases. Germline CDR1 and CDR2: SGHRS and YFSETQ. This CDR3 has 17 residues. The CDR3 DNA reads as TGCGCCAGCAGCTTGGCTTTGGGTACCTCTGGGGCCAACGTCCTGACTTTC. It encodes CASSLALGTSGANVLTF.

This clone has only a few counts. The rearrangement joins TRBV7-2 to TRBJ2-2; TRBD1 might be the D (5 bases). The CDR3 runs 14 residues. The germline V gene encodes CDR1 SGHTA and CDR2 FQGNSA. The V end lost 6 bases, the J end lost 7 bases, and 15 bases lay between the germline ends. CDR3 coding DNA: TGTGCCAGCAGGCGCGCTGGGGCGAACGGGGAGCTGTTTTTT. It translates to CASRRAGANGELFF.

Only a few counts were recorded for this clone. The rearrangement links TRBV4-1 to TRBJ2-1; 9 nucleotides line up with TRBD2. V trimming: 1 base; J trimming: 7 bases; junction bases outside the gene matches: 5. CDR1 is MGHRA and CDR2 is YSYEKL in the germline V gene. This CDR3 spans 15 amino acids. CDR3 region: CASSQGLAGVNEQFF. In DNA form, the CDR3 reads TGCGCCAGCAGCCAAGGTTTAGCGGGGGTTAATGAGCAGTTCTTC.

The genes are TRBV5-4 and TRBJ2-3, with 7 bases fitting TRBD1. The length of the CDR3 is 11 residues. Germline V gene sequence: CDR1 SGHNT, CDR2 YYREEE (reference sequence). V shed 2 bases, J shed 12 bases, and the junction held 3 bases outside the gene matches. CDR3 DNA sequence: TGTGCCAGCAGCTTTGACAGGGTACAGTATTTT. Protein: CASSFDRVQYF.

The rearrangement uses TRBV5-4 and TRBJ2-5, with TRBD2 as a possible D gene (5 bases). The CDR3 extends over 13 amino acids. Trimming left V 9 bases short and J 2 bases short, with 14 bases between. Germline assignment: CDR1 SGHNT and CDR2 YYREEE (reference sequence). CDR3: CATAGRLQETQYF. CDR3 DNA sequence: TGTGCCACCGCAGGTCGACTACAAGAGACCCAGTACTTC.

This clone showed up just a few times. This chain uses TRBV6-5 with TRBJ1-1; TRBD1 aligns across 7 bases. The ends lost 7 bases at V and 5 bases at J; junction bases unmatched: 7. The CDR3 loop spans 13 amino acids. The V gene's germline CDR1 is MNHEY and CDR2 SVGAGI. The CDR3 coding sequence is TGTGCCAGCATGAAGGGGGCAGTAACTGAAGCTTTCTTT. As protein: CASMKGAVTEAFF.

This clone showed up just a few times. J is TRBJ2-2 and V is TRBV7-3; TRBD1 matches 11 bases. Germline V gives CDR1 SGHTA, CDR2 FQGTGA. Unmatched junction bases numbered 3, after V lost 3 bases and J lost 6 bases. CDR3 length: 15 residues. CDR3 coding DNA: TGTGCCAGCAGCTTCCGGGGACAGGGGGCCGGGGAGCTGTTTTTT. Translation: CASSFRGQGAGELFF.

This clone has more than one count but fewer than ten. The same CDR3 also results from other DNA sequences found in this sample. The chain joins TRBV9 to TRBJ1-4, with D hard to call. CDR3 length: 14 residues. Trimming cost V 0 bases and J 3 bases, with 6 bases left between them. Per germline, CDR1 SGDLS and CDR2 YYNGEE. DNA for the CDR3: TGTGCCAGCAGCGTAGGCGGCTCTAATGAAAAACTGTTTTTT. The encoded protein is CASSVGGSNEKLFF.

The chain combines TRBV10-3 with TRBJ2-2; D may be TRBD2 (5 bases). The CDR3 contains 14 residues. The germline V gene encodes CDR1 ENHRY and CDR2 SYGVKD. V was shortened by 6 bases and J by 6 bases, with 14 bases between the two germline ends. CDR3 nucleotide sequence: TGTGCCATCAGGCCCGGCGGCGGGCCCGGGGAGCTGTTTTTT. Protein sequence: CAIRPGGGPGELFF.

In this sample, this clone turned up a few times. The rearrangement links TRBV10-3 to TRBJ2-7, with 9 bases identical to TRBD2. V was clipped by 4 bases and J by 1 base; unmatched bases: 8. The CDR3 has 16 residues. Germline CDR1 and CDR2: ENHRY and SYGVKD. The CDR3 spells CAISGADSGGSYEQYF. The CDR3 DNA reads TGTGCCATCAGTGGGGCCGACAGCGGGGGGTCCTACGAGCAGTACTTC.

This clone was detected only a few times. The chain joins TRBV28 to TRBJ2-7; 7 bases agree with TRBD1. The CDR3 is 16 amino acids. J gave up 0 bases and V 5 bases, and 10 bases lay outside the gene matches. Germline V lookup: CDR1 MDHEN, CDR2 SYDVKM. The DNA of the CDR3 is TGTGCCAGCAGTCCCCCGCAAGGGGGCAGCTCCTACGAGCAGTACTTC. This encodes CASSPPQGGSSYEQYF.

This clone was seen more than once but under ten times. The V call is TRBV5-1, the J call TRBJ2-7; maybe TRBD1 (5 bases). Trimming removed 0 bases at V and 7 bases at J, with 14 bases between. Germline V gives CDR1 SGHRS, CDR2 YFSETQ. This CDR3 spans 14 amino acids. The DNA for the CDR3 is TGCGCCAGCAGCTTGGGGGGCCTATTTGGAGAGCAGTACTTC. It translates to CASSLGGLFGEQYF.

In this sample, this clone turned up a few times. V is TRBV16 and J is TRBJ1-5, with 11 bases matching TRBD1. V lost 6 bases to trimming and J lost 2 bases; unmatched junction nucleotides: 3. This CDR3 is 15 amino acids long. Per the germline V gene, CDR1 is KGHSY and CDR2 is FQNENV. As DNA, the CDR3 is TGTGCCAGCAGACGGACAGGGGGCGGCAATCAGCCCCAGCATTTT. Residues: CASRRTGGGNQPQHF.

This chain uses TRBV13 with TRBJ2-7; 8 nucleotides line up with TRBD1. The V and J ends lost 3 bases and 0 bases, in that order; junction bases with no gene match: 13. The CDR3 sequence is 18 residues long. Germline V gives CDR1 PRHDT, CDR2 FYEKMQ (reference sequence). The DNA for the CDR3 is TGTGCCAGCAGCTTTATCGCCCGGGTCAGGGGGCCCTCCTACGAGCAGTACTTC. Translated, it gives CASSFIARVRGPSYEQYF.

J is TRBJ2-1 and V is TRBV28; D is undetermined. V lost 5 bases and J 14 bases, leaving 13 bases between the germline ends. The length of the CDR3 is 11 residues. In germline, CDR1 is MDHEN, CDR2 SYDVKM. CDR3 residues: CASSIGELEFF. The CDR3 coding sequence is TGTGCCAGCAGTATTGGCGAGTTGGAGTTCTTC.